This entry is about one T cell receptor beta chain. One junction end disagrees with the germline gene, perhaps due to a read error. The entry originates in a study of blood T cell repertoires in COVID-19. At the level of the study: PBMCs, B-cell-depleted T cells, or T cells provided the cDNA or gDNA that made up the material.

Libraries were prepared by immunoSEQ multiplex PCR; TCRdb keeps only in-frame clonotypes and omits some of them. Of roughly 250,000 clones listed, roughly 93% are singletons. The CDR3 runs 15 residues. CDR1 and CDR2 (germline): SEHNR, FQNEAQ (reference sequence). This receptor was identified in a woman between 35 and 50 years old with acute COVID-19. The rearrangement uses TRBV7-9 and TRBJ1-6; tentatively, D is TRBD1 (5 bases). The specimen sequenced was PBMCs or T cells enriched from blood (not recorded which). The CDR3 loop is CASSLAGGDNSPLHF. In DNA form, the CDR3 reads TGTGCCAGCAGCCTAGCCGGGGGGGATAATTCACCCCTCCACTTT.